These 14 T cell receptor beta chains were sequenced from one sample in a study of blood T cell repertoires in COVID-19. Profiling relied on immunoSEQ multiplex PCR, and the TCRdb table lists in-frame clones only, not all of them. Among around 130,000 clones listed, 70% to 80% were seen once. The sequencing sample was made of peripheral blood. All receptors derive from a human donor in a cohort sampled during active COVID-19.

V usage is TRBV6-6 and J usage is TRBJ1-1, with D possibly matching TRBD1 (6 bases). The germline V gene encodes CDR1 MNHNY and CDR2 SVGAGI (reference sequence). This CDR3 spans 14 amino acids. With 6 bases removed from V and 5 bases from J, the gap between germline ends came to 16 bases. Here the CDR3 DNA reads TGTGCCAGCAGGAGGGGGGGTGAGGGGACTGAAGCTTTCTTT. Encoded protein: CASRRGGEGTEAFF.

This clone was detected a few times. Other DNA sequences within the sample encode an identical CDR3. J is TRBJ2-7 and V is TRBV2; 7 bases align to TRBD1. The length of the CDR3 is 12 residues. V lost 3 bases, J lost 4 bases, and 0 bases stayed unmatched. Germline V gene data show CDR1 as SNHLY and CDR2 as FYNNEI. CDR3 loop: CASSDRGYEQYF. The CDR3 DNA reads as TGTGCCAGCAGTGACAGGGGGTACGAGCAGTACTTC.

The chain joins TRBV4-2 to TRBJ2-7; 7 nucleotides align to TRBD2. CDR3 size: 16 residues. CDR1 and CDR2 (germline): LGHNA, YNFKEQ. The junction had 7 bases not matched to a gene; V was cut back by 1 base and J by 1 base. CDR3 DNA: TGTGCCAGCAGCCAAGGGCCGGCTAGCGGTTCCTACGAGCAGTACTTC. This gives the protein CASSQGPASGSYEQYF.

V is TRBV6-4 and J is TRBJ1-2; TRBD1 is a possible D gene (5 bases). Between the trimmed V and J ends, which lost 2 bases and 8 bases, there was a span of 9 bases. This CDR3 spans 12 amino acids. The germline V gene encodes CDR1 MRHNA and CDR2 SNTAGT. The CDR3 loop reads CASSDAGRGYTF. CDR3 sequence (DNA): TGTGCCAGCAGTGACGCAGGGCGAGGCTACACCTTC.

The table lists this clone with a count of one. The chain recombines TRBV5-1 with TRBJ2-7; D might be TRBD1 (6 bases). Germline CDR1 is SGHRS and CDR2 is YFSETQ. V was clipped by 4 bases and J by 4 bases, with 12 bases between them. This CDR3 comprises 13 residues. CDR3 region: CASSVAGEYEQYF. The CDR3 coding sequence is TGCGCCAGCAGCGTGGCAGGGGAGTACGAGCAGTACTTC.

V gene TRBV27 combines with J gene TRBJ2-7, with 8 bases aligning to TRBD2. Germline values: CDR1 MNHEY, CDR2 SMNVEV (reference sequence). The CDR3 totals 13 residues. The V and J ends lost 3 bases and 7 bases, in that order; junction bases with no gene match: 5. In DNA form, the CDR3 reads TGTGCCAGCAGTTTCCGGGGGGGGGAAGAGCAGTACTTC. It codes for CASSFRGGEEQYF.

V and J are TRBV5-8 and TRBJ2-4, with D possibly TRBD2 on 6 matching bases. The germline CDR1 and CDR2 sequences are SGHTS and YDEGEE. The CDR3 is 13 residues long. V was shortened by 9 bases and J by 7 bases, with 17 bases between the two germline ends. Written as DNA, the CDR3 is TGTGCCATCCCCTATCCGGGGGTGAACATTCAGTACTTC. This gives the protein CAIPYPGVNIQYF. Full variable domain (missing parts from reference TRBV5-8 and TRBJ2-4): EAGVTQSPTHLIKTRGQQATLRCSPISGHTSVYWYQQALGLGLQFLLWYDEGEERNRGNFPPRFSGRQFPNYSSELNVNALELEDSALYLCAIPYPGVNIQYFGAGTRLSVL.

This chain links TRBV5-1 with TRBJ1-2; TRBD1 matches at 12 bases. The germline V gene encodes CDR1 SGHRS and CDR2 YFSETQ. After removal of 4 bases from V and 4 bases from J, the junction contained 5 bases not matched to a gene. The CDR3 runs to 15 residues. CDR3 region: CASSPGTGGFYGYTF. As DNA, the CDR3 is TGCGCCAGCAGCCCCGGGACAGGGGGCTTCTATGGCTACACCTTC.

V usage is TRBV5-5 and J usage is TRBJ2-7; D unresolved. Germline CDR1 is SGHKS and CDR2 is YYEKEE (reference sequence). CDR3 length: 12 residues. The V end was cut by 1 base, the J end by 3 bases, with 5 bases between. The DNA of the CDR3 is TGTGCCAGCAGCTTGTCCGGCTACGAGCAGTACTTC. This sequence encodes CASSLSGYEQYF.

The rearrangement links TRBV6-5 to TRBJ1-6, with D possibly being TRBD1 (6 bases). V lost 6 bases to trimming and J lost 14 bases, with 14 bases between them. The germline V gene has CDR1 MNHEY and CDR2 SVGAGI. This CDR3 is 12 amino acids long. The CDR3, as DNA: TGTGCCAGCAGAGGGGGGGAGGGGGCCCTCCACTTT. Translating it yields CASRGGEGALHF.

The gene calls are TRBV6-6 and TRBJ2-7; no firm D call. This CDR3 has 13 amino acids. Per germline, CDR1 MNHNY and CDR2 SVGAGI (reference sequence). V lost 0 bases and J lost 5, with 8 bases in between. This CDR3 reads CASSYSKRNEQYF. The CDR3 region has the DNA TGTGCCAGCAGTTACTCGAAGAGGAACGAGCAGTACTTC.

The rearrangement uses TRBV3-1 (or the pseudogene TRBV3-2) and TRBJ1-1; no reliable D call. The V gene lost 3 bases and the J gene lost 9 bases, with 11 bases spanning the gap. The CDR3 is made up of 12 amino acids. Germline lookup yields CDR1 LGHDT and CDR2 YNNKEL (reference sequence). CDR3 in DNA: TGTGCCAGCAGCCATACGCGCGGGCAAGCTTTCTTT. Translated: CASSHTRGQAFF.

This rearrangement joins TRBV7-8 to TRBJ2-7; TRBD2 agrees at 7 bases. Germline loops: CDR1 SGHVS, CDR2 FQNEAQ. V lost 1 base, J lost 0 bases, and 6 bases stayed unmatched. The CDR3 runs 16 residues. The CDR3 bases are TGTGCCAGCAGCTTAGAGGCGGGAGCTACCTCCTACGAGCAGTACTTC. Amino acid sequence: CASSLEAGATSYEQYF.

The J gene is TRBJ2-7, the V gene TRBV5-1; D is unresolved. This CDR3 has 15 amino acids. CDR1 is SGHRS and CDR2 is YFSETQ in the germline V gene. Trimming left V 4 bases short and J 0 bases short, with 14 bases between. The CDR3 DNA is TGCGCCAGCAGCAACAACGCGGTAAGCTCCTACGAGCAGTACTTC. Its protein product is CASSNNAVSSYEQYF.